This passage covers 6 T cell receptor beta chains from one sample sequenced in a study of cytomegalovirus exposure and HLA in healthy donors. PCR used 60 Vbeta primers and 13 Jbeta primers. Measured with immunoSEQ multiplex PCR; TCRdb has only the in-frame clones, and not every one. The sample carries roughly 190,000 clones, 75% to 90% recorded once. The material sequenced was PBMCs. The receptors stem from a man aged 40-49 years in good health and CMV-seropositive.

This chain uses TRBV7-6 with TRBJ2-7; TRBD2 matches 7 bases. Trimming removed 1 base from V and 5 bases from J; junction bases left unmatched: 8. The CDR3 length is 15 residues. CDR1 and CDR2 (germline): SGHVS, FNYEAQ. In nucleotides, the CDR3 is TGTGCCAGCAGCTTAGTGGGGCAGGGAGGGGACGAGCAGTACTTC. Encoded protein: CASSLVGQGGDEQYF.

The chain couples TRBV7-2 to TRBJ2-5, with 14 nucleotides matching TRBD2. The CDR3 is 16 amino acids. With V trimmed by 4 bases and J by 1 base, 2 bases remained unmatched. Germline CDR1 is SGHTA and CDR2 is FQGNSA. CDR3 in amino acids: CASSSGLAGGQETQYF. CDR3 bases: TGTGCCAGCAGCTCCGGACTAGCGGGGGGCCAAGAGACCCAGTACTTC.

This clone was picked up a small number of times. V and J are TRBV7-2 and TRBJ1-4; tentatively, D is TRBD1 (6 bases). Trimming pared 5 bases from V and 4 bases from J, leaving 14 bases between. The CDR3 totals 15 residues. The germline gives CDR1 SGHTA, CDR2 FQGNSA. CDR3 DNA sequence: TGTGCCAGCAGCCAAGCGGGGACAAATAATGAAAAACTGTTTTTT. Protein: CASSQAGTNNEKLFF.

The V call is TRBV9, the J call TRBJ2-1, with 8 nucleotides matching TRBD1. The CDR3 totals 15 residues. CDR1 SGDLS and CDR2 YYNGEE come from the germline V gene. The trim removed 3 bases at V and 6 bases at J, leaving 8 bases unmatched. The CDR3 nucleotides are TGTGCCAGCAGCGAATCCGGGACAGGAGGCAATGAGCAGTTCTTC. Protein: CASSESGTGGNEQFF.

The chain links TRBV14 to TRBJ1-1; TRBD1 might be the D (5 bases). V was trimmed by 6 bases and J by 1 base, leaving 9 bases between them. From germline, CDR1 is SGHDN and CDR2 FVKESK. The CDR3 contains 13 residues. CDR3 protein: CASRATGNTEAFF. CDR3 in DNA: TGTGCCAGCAGGGCAACAGGGAACACTGAAGCTTTCTTT.

The rearrangement links TRBV5-1 to TRBJ1-6; 7 bases line up with TRBD1. CDR1 is SGHRS, CDR2 YFSETQ, per germline. V shed 0 bases, J shed 9 bases, and the junction held 9 bases outside the gene matches. The CDR3 spans 16 residues. CDR3 sequence (DNA): TGCGCCAGCAGCTTGGGTCCGACAGGGATAGGTTCACCCCTCCACTTT. Amino acids: CASSLGPTGIGSPLHF. The full variable domain, its missing parts supplied by reference TRBV5-1 and TRBJ1-6, is KAGVTQTPRYLIKTRGQQVTLSCSPISGHRSVSWYQQTPGQGLQFLFEYFSETQRNKGNFPGRFSGRQFSNSRSEMNVSTLELGDSALYLCASSLGPTGIGSPLHFGNGTRLTVT.